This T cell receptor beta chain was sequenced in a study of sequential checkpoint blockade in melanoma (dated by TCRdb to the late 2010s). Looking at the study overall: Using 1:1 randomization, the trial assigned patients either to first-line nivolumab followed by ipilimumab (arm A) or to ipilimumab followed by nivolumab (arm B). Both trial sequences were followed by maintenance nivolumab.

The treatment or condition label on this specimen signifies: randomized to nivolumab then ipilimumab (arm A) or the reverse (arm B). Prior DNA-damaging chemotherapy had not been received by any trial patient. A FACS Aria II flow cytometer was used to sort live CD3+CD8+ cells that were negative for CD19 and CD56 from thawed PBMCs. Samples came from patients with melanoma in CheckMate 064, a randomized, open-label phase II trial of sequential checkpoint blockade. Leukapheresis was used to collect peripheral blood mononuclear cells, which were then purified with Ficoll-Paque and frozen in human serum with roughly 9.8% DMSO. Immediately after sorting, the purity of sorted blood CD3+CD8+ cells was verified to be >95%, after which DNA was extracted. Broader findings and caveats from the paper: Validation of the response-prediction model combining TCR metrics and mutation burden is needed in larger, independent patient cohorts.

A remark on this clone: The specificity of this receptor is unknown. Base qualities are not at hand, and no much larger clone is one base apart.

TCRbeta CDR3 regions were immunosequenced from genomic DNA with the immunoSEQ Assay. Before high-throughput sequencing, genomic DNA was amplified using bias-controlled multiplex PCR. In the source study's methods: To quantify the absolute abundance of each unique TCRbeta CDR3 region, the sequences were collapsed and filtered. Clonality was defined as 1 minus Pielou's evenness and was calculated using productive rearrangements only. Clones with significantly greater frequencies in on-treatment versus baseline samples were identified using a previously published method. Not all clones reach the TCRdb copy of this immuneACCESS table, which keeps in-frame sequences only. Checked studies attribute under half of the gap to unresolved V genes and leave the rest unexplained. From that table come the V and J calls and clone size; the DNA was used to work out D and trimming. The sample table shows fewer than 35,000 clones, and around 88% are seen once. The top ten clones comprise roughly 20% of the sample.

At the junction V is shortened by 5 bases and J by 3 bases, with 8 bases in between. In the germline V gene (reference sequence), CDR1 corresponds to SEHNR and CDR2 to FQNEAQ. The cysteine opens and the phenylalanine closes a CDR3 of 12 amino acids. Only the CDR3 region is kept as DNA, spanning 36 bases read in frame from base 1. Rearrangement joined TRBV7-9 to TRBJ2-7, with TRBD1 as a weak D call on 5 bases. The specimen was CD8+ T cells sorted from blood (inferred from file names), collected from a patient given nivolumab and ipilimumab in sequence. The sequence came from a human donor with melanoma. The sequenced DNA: TGTGCCAGCAGCCCGGACAACTACGAGCAGTACTTC. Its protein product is CASSPDNYEQYF. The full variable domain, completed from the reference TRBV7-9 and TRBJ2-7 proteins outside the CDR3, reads DTGVSQNPRHKITKRGQNVTFRCDPISEHNRLYWYRQTLGQGPEFLTYFQNEAQLEKSRLLSDRFSAERPKGSFSTLEIQRTEQGDSAMYLCASSPDNYEQYFGPGTRLTVT.